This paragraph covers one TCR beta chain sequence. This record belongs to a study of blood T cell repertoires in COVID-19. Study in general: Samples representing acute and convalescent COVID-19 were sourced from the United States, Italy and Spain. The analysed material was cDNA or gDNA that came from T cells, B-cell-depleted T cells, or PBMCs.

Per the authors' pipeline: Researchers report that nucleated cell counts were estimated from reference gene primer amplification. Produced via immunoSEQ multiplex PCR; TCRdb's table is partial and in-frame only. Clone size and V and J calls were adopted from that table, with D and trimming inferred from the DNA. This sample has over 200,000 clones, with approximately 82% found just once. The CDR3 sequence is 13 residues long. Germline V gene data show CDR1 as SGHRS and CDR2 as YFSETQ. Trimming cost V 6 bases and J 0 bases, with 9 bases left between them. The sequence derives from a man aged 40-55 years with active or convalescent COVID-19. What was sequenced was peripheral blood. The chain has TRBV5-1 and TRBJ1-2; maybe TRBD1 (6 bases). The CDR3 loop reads CASTRDTNYGYTF. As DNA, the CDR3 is TGCGCCAGCACGAGGGACACTAACTATGGCTACACCTTC.